These 20 T cell receptor beta chains came from one sample sequenced in a study of T cells in narcolepsy. Profiling relied on immunoSEQ multiplex PCR, and the TCRdb table lists in-frame clones only, not all of them. The table lists tens of thousands of clones, 87% of them singletons. The material sequenced was CD45RA- memory CD4+ T cells from PBMCs. The origin of the receptors is a human donor with narcolepsy.

The chain uses TRBV28 and TRBJ2-7, with 14 bases lining up with TRBD2. This CDR3 region has 11 residues. Germline V gives CDR1 MDHEN, CDR2 SYDVKM. Trimming took 11 bases from V and 10 from J; bases not matched to a gene: 4. For the CDR3, the DNA is TGTGCCGGGGGACTAGCGGGAGTACAGTACTTC. Amino acid sequence: CAGGLAGVQYF.

This clone was counted only a few times. Different DNA sequences within this sample yield the same CDR3. The chain recombines TRBV5-1 with TRBJ2-7; D not resolved. The V end was cut by 0 bases, the J end by 2 bases, with 6 bases between. CDR1 is SGHRS and CDR2 is YFSETQ in the germline V gene. The CDR3 spans 13 residues. The CDR3 here is CASSLGPAYEQYF. The CDR3 DNA follows: TGCGCCAGCAGCTTGGGCCCAGCCTACGAGCAGTACTTC. The full variable domain, completed using reference TRBV5-1 and TRBJ2-7, is KAGVTQTPRYLIKTRGQQVTLSCSPISGHRSVSWYQQTPGQGLQFLFEYFSETQRNKGNFPGRFSGRQFSNSRSEMNVSTLELGDSALYLCASSLGPAYEQYFGPGTRLTVT.

The chain recombines TRBV28 with TRBJ2-5; D not resolved. Matching the DNA end better, TRBJ2-7 makes the J call doubtful. CDR1 is MDHEN and CDR2 is SYDVKM in the germline V gene. The CDR3 contains 11 residues. The CDR3 nucleotides are TGTGCCAGCAGGGGGTCGTACGAGCAGTACTTC. This encodes CASRGSYEQYF.

The V and J genes are TRBV7-8 and TRBJ2-7; a possible D gene is TRBD2 (6 bases). Trimming stripped 5 bases from V and 5 bases from J, with 16 bases between. CDR3 length: 14 residues. Germline V CDR1 and CDR2: SGHVS, FQNEAQ. DNA for the CDR3: TGTGCCAGCAGCCCTACATGGTGGGGGGACGAGCAGTACTTC. Translation gives CASSPTWWGDEQYF.

The chain uses TRBV6-5 and TRBJ1-2, with TRBD1 matching 7 bases. The CDR3 consists of 15 residues. Germline V lookup: CDR1 MNHEY, CDR2 SVGAGI. The ends lost 6 bases at V and 2 bases at J; junction bases unmatched: 9. Written as DNA, the CDR3 is TGTGCCAGCAGCCCAGGGACAGTAGGAAACTATGGCTACACCTTC. Translated, it gives CASSPGTVGNYGYTF.

This sequence joins TRBV2 and TRBJ1-6; D possibly corresponds to TRBD1 (6 bases). This CDR3 comprises 16 residues. Per the germline V gene, CDR1 is SNHLY and CDR2 is FYNNEI. V was trimmed by 7 bases and J by 7 bases, leaving 20 bases between them. This chain's CDR3 is CASILGNREGNSPLHF. The DNA of the CDR3 is TGTGCCAGCATCCTAGGGAACAGGGAAGGCAATTCACCCCTCCACTTT.

This chain links TRBV11-3 with TRBJ1-6, with D possibly being TRBD1 (6 bases). The CDR3 has 16 amino acids. Trimming stripped 5 bases from V and 5 bases from J, with 16 bases between. Germline V gene sequence: CDR1 SGHNT, CDR2 YENEEA. Here the CDR3 DNA reads TGTGCCAGCAGCCGAGGTGGGGGGCTGAATAATTCACCCCTCCACTTT. Its translation is CASSRGGGLNNSPLHF. Drawing the rest from reference TRBV11-3 and TRBJ1-6, the complete variable domain is EAGVVQSPRYKIIEKKQPVAFWCNPISGHNTLYWYLQNLGQGPELLIRYENEEAVDDSQLPKDRFSAERLKGVDSTLKIQPAELGDSAVYLCASSRGGGLNNSPLHFGNGTRLTVT.

The chain links TRBV20-1 to TRBJ1-1; D uncertain. Germline V gives CDR1 DFQATT, CDR2 SNEGSKA (reference sequence). Trimming removed 3 bases at V and 5 bases at J, with 7 bases between. The CDR3 loop spans 11 amino acids. The CDR3 loop is CSAREETEAFF. The CDR3, as DNA: TGCAGTGCTAGGGAGGAGACTGAAGCTTTCTTT.

The chain uses TRBV28 and TRBJ2-5; weak D call: TRBD1 (5 bases). Germline V lookup: CDR1 MDHEN, CDR2 SYDVKM. The CDR3 is 14 amino acids. Between the trimmed V and J ends, which lost 4 bases and 4 bases, there was a span of 13 bases. The DNA of the CDR3 is TGTGCCAGCAGTTCTCACAGGTTTAGAGAGACCCAGTACTTC. It is translated as CASSSHRFRETQYF.

The rearrangement joins TRBV6-6 to TRBJ1-1; 9 nucleotides match TRBD1. Germline V gives CDR1 MNHNY, CDR2 SVGAGI (reference sequence). V lost 4 bases to trimming and J lost 1 base; unmatched junction nucleotides: 4. The CDR3 is made up of 15 amino acids. CDR3 coding DNA: TGTGCCAGCAGTTCAACAGGGGGCCCGAACACTGAAGCTTTCTTT. Translated: CASSSTGGPNTEAFF.

The gene calls are TRBV27 and TRBJ2-1, with 14 bases matching TRBD2. CDR3 size: 14 residues. The germline V gene encodes CDR1 MNHEY and CDR2 SMNVEV (reference sequence). With V trimmed by 5 bases and J by 8 bases, 2 bases remained unmatched. Here the CDR3 DNA reads TGTGCCAGCAGTCGACTAGCGGGGGGGCATGAGCAGTTCTTC. Protein: CASSRLAGGHEQFF.

The chain's CDR3 is CAISESTPSTDTQYF. The DNA of the CDR3 is TGTGCCATCAGTGAGTCGACCCCGAGCACAGATACGCAGTATTTT. The chain combines TRBV10-3 with TRBJ2-3; D ambiguous. V was clipped by 0 bases and J by 0 bases, with 7 bases between them. Per the germline V gene, CDR1 is ENHRY and CDR2 is SYGVKD. The CDR3 covers 15 residues.

The J gene is TRBJ1-5, the V gene TRBV30; D unresolved. The V gene lost 2 bases and the J gene lost 5 bases, with 13 bases spanning the gap. This CDR3 spans 14 amino acids. CDR1 is GTSNPN and CDR2 is SVGIG in the germline V gene (reference sequence). The CDR3 spells CAWSSTSRDQPQHF. The CDR3 nucleotides read TGTGCCTGGAGTTCGACGTCTAGGGATCAGCCCCAGCATTTT.

The rearrangement joins TRBV19 to TRBJ2-5; D is possibly TRBD1 (5 bases). The CDR3 extends over 18 amino acids. The germline gives CDR1 LNHDA, CDR2 SQIVND (reference sequence). Trimming removed 5 bases at V and 4 bases at J, with 26 bases between. CDR3 DNA sequence: TGTGCCAGTAGTGCCTTCCGAATCAACCCAGGGTGGGGAGAGACCCAGTACTTC. It specifies CASSAFRINPGWGETQYF.

The chain links TRBV27 to TRBJ2-1; D call uncertain. V was trimmed by 4 bases and J by 8 bases, leaving 18 bases between them. The CDR3 covers 15 residues. Germline CDR1 reads MNHEY; CDR2 reads SMNVEV (reference sequence). The CDR3 DNA reads TGTGCCAGCAGTTCGGCCCCGGCGCCTGATTATGAGCAGTTCTTC. Protein sequence: CASSSAPAPDYEQFF.

Concerning this clone: This sample also contains other DNA sequences that code for the same CDR3. The V and J genes are TRBV15 and TRBJ2-7, with 8 nucleotides matching TRBD2. The CDR3 length is 16 residues. The J segment lost 2 bases and the V segment lost 0 bases, leaving 6 bases of the junction unmatched. The germline V gene has CDR1 LNHNV and CDR2 YYDKDF (reference sequence). The CDR3 loop reads CATSRDRGGRAYEQYF. Written as DNA, the CDR3 is TGTGCCACCAGCAGAGATCGGGGGGGGAGGGCCTACGAGCAGTACTTC.

This clone was observed once. The V gene is TRBV7-3, the J gene TRBJ2-5; D call uncertain. V gave up 0 bases and J gave up 2 bases, with 4 bases separating them. CDR3 size: 13 residues. Germline loops: CDR1 SGHTA, CDR2 FQGTGA. DNA for the CDR3: TGTGCCAGCAGCTTAACCAGGCAAGAGACCCAGTACTTC. It is translated as CASSLTRQETQYF.

Of note for this clone: The junction and the germline gene differ at one end; a read error may be behind it. The chain uses TRBV5-6 and TRBJ1-5, with D hard to call. CDR1 SGHDT and CDR2 YYEEEE come from the germline V gene. The CDR3 spans 13 residues. The CDR3 is CASSLDSSQPQHF. CDR3 DNA: TGTGCCAGCAGCTTAGATAGCAGTCAGCCCCAGCATTTT. Full variable domain (rest looked up from reference TRBV5-6 and TRBJ1-5): DAGVTQSPTHLIKTRGQQVTLRCSPKSGHDTVSWYQQALGQGPQFIFQYYEEEERQRGNFPDRFSGHQFPNYSSELNVNALLLGDSALYLCASSLDSSQPQHFGDGTRLSIL.

The rearrangement joins TRBV4-3 to TRBJ1-2, with D possibly matching TRBD1 (6 bases). CDR1 is LGHNA, CDR2 YSLEER, per germline. The CDR3 runs 13 residues. The V end was cut by 3 bases, the J end by 6 bases, with 11 bases between. In DNA form, the CDR3 reads TGCGCCAGCAGCCAGATACAGGGTGATGGCTACACCTTC. Its translation is CASSQIQGDGYTF.

The CDR3 spells CASSRSGTSGAQYF. CDR3 sequence (DNA): TGTGCCAGCAGCAGGTCCGGGACTAGCGGGGCCCAGTACTTC. V usage is TRBV5-8 and J usage is TRBJ2-5; 13 bases align to TRBD2. Germline V gives CDR1 SGHTS, CDR2 YDEGEE. CDR3 length: 14 amino acids. The J segment lost 9 bases and the V segment lost 4 bases, leaving 6 bases of the junction unmatched.